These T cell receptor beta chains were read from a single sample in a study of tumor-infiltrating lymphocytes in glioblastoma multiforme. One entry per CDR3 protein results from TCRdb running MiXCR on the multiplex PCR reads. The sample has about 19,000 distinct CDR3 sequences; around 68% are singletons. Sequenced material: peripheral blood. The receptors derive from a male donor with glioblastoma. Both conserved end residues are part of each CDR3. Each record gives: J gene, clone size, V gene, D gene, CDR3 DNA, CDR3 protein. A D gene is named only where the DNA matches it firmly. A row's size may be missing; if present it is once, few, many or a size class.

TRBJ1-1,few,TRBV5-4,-,TGTGCCAGCAGCTTGGGGACGATTATGAACACTGAAGCTTTCTTT,CASSLGTIMNTEAFF
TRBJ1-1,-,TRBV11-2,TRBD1,TGTGCCAGCAGCGCAAAGCCGGGACAGGGCGGGGGAACTGAAGCTTTCTTT,CASSAKPGQGGGTEAFF
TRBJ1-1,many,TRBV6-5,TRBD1,TGTGCCAGCAGTTACGCAGGGGGCGCACGGGTTGCTGAAGCTTTCTTT,CASSYAGGARVAEAFF
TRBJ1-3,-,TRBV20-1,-,TGCAGTGTTAGTTCGGGACATGGGGGAAACACCATATATTTT,CSVSSGHGGNTIYF
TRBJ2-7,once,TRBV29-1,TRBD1,TGCAGGGGAAGGACAGGGGAATACGAGCAGTACTTC,CRGRTGEYEQYF
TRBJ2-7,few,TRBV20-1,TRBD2,TGCAGTGCTAGAAATCTAGCGGATAAGAGGGAGCAGTACTTC,CSARNLADKREQYF
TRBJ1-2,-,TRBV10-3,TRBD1,TGTGCCATCACCCCCGGGACAGGGGGCGCCTTAGGCTACACCTTC,CAITPGTGGALGYTF
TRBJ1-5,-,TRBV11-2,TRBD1,TGTGCCAGCAGCTCGGGACAGGGGACAGAAGGTTTCACAGATACGCAGCATTTT,CASSSGQGTEGFTDTQHF
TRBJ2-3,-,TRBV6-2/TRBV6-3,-,TGTGCCAGCAGTGCCCTAAGGACTCCCACAGATACGCAGAATTTT,CASSALRTPTDTQNF
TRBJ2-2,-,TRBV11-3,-,TGTGCCAGCAGGTCGTCTAGGGGTACCGGGGTGCTGTTTTTT,CASRSSRGTGVLFF
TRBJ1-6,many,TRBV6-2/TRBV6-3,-,TGTGCCAGCCGTCAACAGGGAGGCCCACCCCTCCACTTT,CASRQQGGPPLHF
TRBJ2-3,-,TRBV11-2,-,TGTGCCAGCAGTCCGGGCCCCGGGGGAGATACGCAGTATTTT,CASSPGPGGDTQYF
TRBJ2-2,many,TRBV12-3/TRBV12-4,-,TGTGCCAGCAGTGGAACGGGGCATCCTGTCAGGAGCACCGGGGAGCTGTTTTTT,CASSGTGHPVRSTGELFF
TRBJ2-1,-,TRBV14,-,TGTGCCAGCAGCCAAGACAGGTACACTTGCAATGAGCAGTTCTTC,CASSQDRYTCNEQFF
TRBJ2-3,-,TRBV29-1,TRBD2,TGTAGCGTTGGCGGTACTAGCGGGAACACATATACGCAGTATTTT,CSVGGTSGNTYTQYF
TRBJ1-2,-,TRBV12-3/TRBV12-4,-,TGTGCCGGCAGTTACTCCTGGCAGGCTATCTATGGCTACACCTTC,CAGSYSWQAIYGYTF
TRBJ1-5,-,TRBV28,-,TGTGCCAGCAGTTTGAAGGGTGTAAACCCTAGCAATCAGCCCAAGCATTTT,CASSLKGVNPSNQPKHF
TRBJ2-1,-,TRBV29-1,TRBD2,TGCAGCGTTGAGCGGGAGTGGGCTACGACTAAGCAGTTCTTC,CSVEREWATTKQFF
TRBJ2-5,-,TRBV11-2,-,TGTGCTAGCAGCTTAGGTTGGGGCAGGGTTTCCGAGGATACCCAGTACTTC,CASSLGWGRVSEDTQYF
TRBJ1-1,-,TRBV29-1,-,TGCAGCGTCGCTCATCCGGAGGGCGGATCTGAAGCTTTCTTT,CSVAHPEGGSEAFF
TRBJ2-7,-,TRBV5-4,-,TGTGCCAGCAGCTTGGGGGGCAGGGGCCGCGAGCAGTACTTC,CASSLGGRGREQYF
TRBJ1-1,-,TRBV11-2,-,TGTGCCAGCAACTTAAGCTTGGGGGACACTGAAGCTTTCTTT,CASNLSLGDTEAFF
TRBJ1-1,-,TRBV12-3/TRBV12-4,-,TGTGCCAGCAGTTTGGTAGGGGGGAACACTGAAGCTTTCTTT,CASSLVGGNTEAFF
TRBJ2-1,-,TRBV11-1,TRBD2,TGTGCCAGCAGCCCGCTAGCGGGAGGGAGGGATGAGCAGTTCTTC,CASSPLAGGRDEQFF
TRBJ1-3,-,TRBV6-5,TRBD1,TGTGCCAGCATCAACCTGGGGACAGGGGGTCTATTGGGTGGAAACACCATATATTTT,CASINLGTGGLLGGNTIYF
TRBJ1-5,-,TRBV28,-,TGTGCCAGCAGACCCGAGGGGAGCAACAATCAGCCCCAGCATTTT,CASRPEGSNNQPQHF
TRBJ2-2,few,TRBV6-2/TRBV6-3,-,TGTGCCAGCAGCGAAGGACAACACACCGGGGAGCTGTTTTTT,CASSEGQHTGELFF
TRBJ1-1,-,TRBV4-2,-,TGTGCCAGCAGCCAAGTTTATAATGAAGCTTTCTTT,CASSQVYNEAFF
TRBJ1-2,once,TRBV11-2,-,TGTGCCAGCAGCTTAGAGGGAAGCGGTTATGGCTACACCTTC,CASSLEGSGYGYTF
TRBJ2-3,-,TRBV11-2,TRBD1,TGTGCCAGCAGCTCGGGACAGGGGACAGAAGGTTTAACAGATACGCAGTATTTT,CASSSGQGTEGLTDTQYF
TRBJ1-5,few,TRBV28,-,TGTGCCAGCAGTTTTACAGGTAGTACGGGAATTGGTCAGCCCCAGCATTTT,CASSFTGSTGIGQPQHF
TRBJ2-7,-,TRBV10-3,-,TGTGCCATCAGGAACTCCGGGACGGTCTCTTACGAGCAGTGCTTC,CAIRNSGTVSYEQCF
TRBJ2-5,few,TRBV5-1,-,TGCGCCAGCAGCTTGGGACATACACAAGAGACCCAGTACTTC,CASSLGHTQETQYF
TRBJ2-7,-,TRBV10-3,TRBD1,TGTGCCACCGTGGCCGAGGGGGCTATTGTCGAGCAGTACTTC,CATVAEGAIVEQYF